This T cell receptor (beta chain) was observed in a study of T cell responses to AZD1222 COVID-19 vaccine. Method: immunoSEQ multiplex PCR; TCRdb's copy keeps in-frame clones and lacks some. The sample lists roughly 110,000 clones, around 87% occurring once. V lost 5 bases, J lost 2 bases, and 4 bases lay in between. Germline V gives CDR1 MNHEY, CDR2 SMNVEV (reference sequence). The CDR3 sequence is 11 residues long. This clone appeared once. Its antigen is unknown. Study-wide findings and caveats: As reported, nearly half of all spike-specific TCRs target variant regions that are unmutated. Of the AZD1222 recipients, only 6 or 7 were seropositive at baseline. All repertoire sampling was performed exclusively after the peak T cell response.

Sequences were derived from peripheral blood, sampled on day 0 of AZD1222 vaccination. The receptor comes from an adult in good health. The chain carries TRBV27 and TRBJ2-7; D gene unclear. CDR3 sequence reads: CASSRTYEQYF. CDR3 bases: TGTGCCAGCAGTCGTACCTACGAGCAGTACTTC.